A single sample gave rise to the 2 T cell receptor beta chains below, sequenced in a study of blood T cell repertoires in COVID-19. Measured with immunoSEQ multiplex PCR; TCRdb has only the in-frame clones, and not every one. The sample holds roughly 230,000 clones, approximately 85% seen once. The sequencing sample was made of peripheral blood. The receptors originated from a man over 45 with COVID-19, enrolled during active disease.

The V call is TRBV5-4, the J call TRBJ1-2, with D possibly being TRBD1 (6 bases). CDR3 size: 13 residues. Germline CDR1 reads SGHNT; CDR2 reads YYREEE (reference sequence). V was shortened by 1 base and J by 4 bases, with 8 bases between the two germline ends. The CDR3 spells CASSLTGLYGYTF. The DNA for the CDR3 is TGTGCCAGCAGCTTGACAGGGCTCTATGGCTACACCTTC.

This rearrangement joins TRBV18 to TRBJ1-3, with D hard to call. Germline CDR1 reads KGHSH; CDR2 reads LQKENI. The length of the CDR3 is 16 residues. Deletions cut 3 bases from V and 1 base from J, with 13 bases between. CDR3 DNA: TGTGCCAGCTCACCTGCGGGTCGATCTTCTGGAAACACCATATATTTT. Residues: CASSPAGRSSGNTIYF. The full variable domain, in which reference TRBV18 and TRBJ1-3 provide the parts outside the CDR3, is NAGVMQNPRHLVRRRGQEARLRCSPMKGHSHVYWYRQLPEEGLKFMVYLQKENIIDESGMPKERFSAEFPKEGPSILRIQQVVRGDSAAYFCASSPAGRSSGNTIYFGEGSWLTVV.